Shown below are 8 T cell receptor beta chains from a single sample sequenced in a study of cytomegalovirus exposure and HLA in healthy donors. PCR employed 60 Vbeta and 13 Jbeta primers. Clones were read by immunoSEQ multiplex PCR, and TCRdb kept only the in-frame ones, dropping some. The sample lists roughly 100,000 clones, about four fifths seen once, with about 3.4% in the top ten. Sequenced: PBMCs. The receptors originated from a man aged 25-40 years in good health and CMV-seropositive.

V is TRBV6-5 and J is TRBJ2-7; 9 bases line up with TRBD1. CDR1 is MNHEY and CDR2 is SVGAGI in the germline V gene. V shed 7 bases and J 5 bases; nucleotides not matched to a gene: 9. This CDR3 is built from 14 residues. The CDR3 region has the DNA TGTGCCAGCAAAAGCCGGGACAGGGAAGACGAGCAGTACTTC. Translating gives CASKSRDREDEQYF.

This CDR3 reads CASKVSGGPSTDTQYF. The CDR3, as DNA: TGTGCCAGCAAGGTATCGGGAGGGCCGAGCACAGATACGCAGTATTTT. The V call is TRBV5-4, the J call TRBJ2-3; 8 nucleotides match TRBD2. Germline CDR1 is SGHNT and CDR2 is YYREEE (reference sequence). The CDR3 runs to 16 residues. V was clipped by 6 bases and J by 0 bases; unmatched bases: 9. The variable domain in full, completed from reference TRBV5-4 and TRBJ2-3, reads ETGVTQSPTHLIKTRGQQVTLRCSSQSGHNTVSWYQQALGQGPQFIFQYYREEENGRGNFPPRFSGLQFPNYSSELNVNALELDDSALYLCASKVSGGPSTDTQYFGPGTRLTVL.

This clone was detected only a few times. The chain is built from TRBV10-1 and TRBJ1-1, with a weak D call TRBD1 (5 bases). CDR3 size: 13 residues. V lost 3 bases to trimming and J lost 0 bases, with 5 bases between them. The germline V gene encodes CDR1 WNHNN and CDR2 SYGVQD (reference sequence). CDR3 loop: CASSEQVNTEAFF. The CDR3, as DNA: TGCGCCAGCAGTGAACAGGTGAACACTGAAGCTTTCTTT.

V usage is TRBV5-4 and J usage is TRBJ2-2; 9 bases line up with TRBD2. The CDR3 has 14 residues. Per germline, CDR1 SGHNT and CDR2 YYREEE (reference sequence). Germline trimming cut 4 bases from V and 7 bases from J; bases unmatched to any gene: 5. CDR3 amino acids: CASSTIAGVGELFF. The DNA for the CDR3 is TGTGCCAGCAGCACAATAGCGGGAGTCGGGGAGCTGTTTTTT.

This chain uses TRBV7-2 with TRBJ1-5; TRBD1 aligns across 7 bases. The length of the CDR3 is 18 residues. Per germline, CDR1 SGHTA and CDR2 FQGNSA. The J segment lost 0 bases and the V segment lost 5 bases, leaving 13 bases of the junction unmatched. Here the CDR3 reads CASSPNPPGQRSNQPQHF. The CDR3, as DNA: TGTGCCAGCAGCCCGAACCCACCGGGACAGCGTAGCAATCAGCCCCAGCATTTT.

This clone was seen a few times. The gene calls are TRBV4-1 and TRBJ2-1, with D unclear. Germline V gene data show CDR1 as MGHRA and CDR2 as YSYEKL. V was pared by 1 base and J by 9 bases, with 13 bases between. This CDR3 spans 14 amino acids. The CDR3 sequence: CASSQAEPSGEQFF. The DNA for the CDR3 is TGCGCCAGCAGCCAAGCCGAGCCGTCGGGTGAGCAGTTCTTC.

The chain links TRBV2 to TRBJ2-2; weak D call: TRBD2 (6 bases). The CDR3 loop spans 15 amino acids. V dropped 8 bases and J dropped 4 bases, with 17 bases sitting between them. CDR1 and CDR2 from the germline V gene are SNHLY and FYNNEI. The CDR3 reads CASGRDPAGTGELFF. Written as DNA, the CDR3 is TGTGCCAGCGGAAGGGACCCAGCGGGCACCGGGGAGCTGTTTTTT.

J is TRBJ2-7 and V is TRBV29-1; a weak D match, TRBD1 (6 bases). The CDR3 spans 14 residues. The germline V and J ends were trimmed by 5 bases and 0 bases, with 14 bases remaining between them. Germline V gene sequence: CDR1 SQVTM, CDR2 ANQGSEA. The CDR3: CSVRTTGPSYEQYF. The CDR3 DNA is TGCAGCGTTCGAACGACAGGACCCTCCTACGAGCAGTACTTC.